The entry below gives a single T cell receptor (beta chain) sequence along with its context. The entry originates in a study of cytomegalovirus exposure and HLA in healthy donors. Both 60 Vbeta primers and 13 Jbeta primers went into the PCR. Generated by immunoSEQ multiplex PCR, the TCRdb table keeps only in-frame clones and is missing some. Of some 150,000 clones in the sample, roughly three quarters were seen once. The source is a woman in her 50s in good health and CMV-seronegative. Sequencing used PBMCs.

In DNA, the CDR3 is TGTGCCAGCTCACGACTGGGACAAGTAGATGAAGCTTTCTTT. Residues: CASSRLGQVDEAFF. The J gene is TRBJ1-1, the V gene TRBV18, with a possible D match to TRBD1 (6 bases). The ends were cut back, 4 bases at V and 7 bases at J, with 16 bases in the middle. Germline assignment: CDR1 KGHSH and CDR2 LQKENI. This CDR3 is built from 14 residues.